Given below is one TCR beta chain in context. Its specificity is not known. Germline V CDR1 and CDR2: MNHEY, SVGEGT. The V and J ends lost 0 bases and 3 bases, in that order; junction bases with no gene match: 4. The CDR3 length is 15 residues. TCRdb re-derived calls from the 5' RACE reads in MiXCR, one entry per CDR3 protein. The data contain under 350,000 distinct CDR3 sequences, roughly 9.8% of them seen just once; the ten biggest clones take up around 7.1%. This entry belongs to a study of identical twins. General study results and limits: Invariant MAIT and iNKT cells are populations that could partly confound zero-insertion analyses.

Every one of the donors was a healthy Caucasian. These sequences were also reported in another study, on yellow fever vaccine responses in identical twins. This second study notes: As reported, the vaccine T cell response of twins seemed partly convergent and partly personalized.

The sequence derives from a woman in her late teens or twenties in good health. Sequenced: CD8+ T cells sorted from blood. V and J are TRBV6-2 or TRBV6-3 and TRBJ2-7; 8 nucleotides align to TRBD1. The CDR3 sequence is CASSYSQGVIYEQYF. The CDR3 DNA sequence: TGTGCCAGCAGTTACTCACAGGGGGTTATCTACGAGCAGTACTTC.